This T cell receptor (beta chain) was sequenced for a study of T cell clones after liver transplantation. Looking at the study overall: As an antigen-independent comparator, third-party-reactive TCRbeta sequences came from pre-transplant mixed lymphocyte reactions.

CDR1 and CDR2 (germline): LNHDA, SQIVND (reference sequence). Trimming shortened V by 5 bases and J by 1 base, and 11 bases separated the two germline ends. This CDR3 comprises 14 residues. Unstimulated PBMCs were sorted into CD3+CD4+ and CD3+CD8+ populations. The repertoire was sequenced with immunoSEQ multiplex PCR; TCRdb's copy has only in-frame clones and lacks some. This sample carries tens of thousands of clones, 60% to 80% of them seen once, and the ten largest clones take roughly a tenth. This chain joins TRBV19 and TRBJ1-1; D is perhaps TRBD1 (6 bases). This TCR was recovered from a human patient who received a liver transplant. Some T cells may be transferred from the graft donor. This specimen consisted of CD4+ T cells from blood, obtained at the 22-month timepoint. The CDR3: CASSLGRGNTEAFF. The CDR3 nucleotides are TGTGCCAGTAGTTTAGGCAGGGGGAACACTGAAGCTTTCTTT.